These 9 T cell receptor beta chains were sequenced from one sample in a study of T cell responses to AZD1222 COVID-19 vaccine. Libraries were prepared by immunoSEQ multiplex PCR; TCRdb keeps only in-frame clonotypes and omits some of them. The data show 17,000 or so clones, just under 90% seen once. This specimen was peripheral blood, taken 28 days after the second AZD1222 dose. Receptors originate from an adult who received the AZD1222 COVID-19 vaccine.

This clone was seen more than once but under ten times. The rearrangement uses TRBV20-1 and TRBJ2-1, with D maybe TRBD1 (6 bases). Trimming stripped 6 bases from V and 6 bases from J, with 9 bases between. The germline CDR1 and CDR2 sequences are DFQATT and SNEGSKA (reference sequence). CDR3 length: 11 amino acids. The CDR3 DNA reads TGCAGTGCCAACAGGGTCAATGAGCAGTTCTTC. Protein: CSANRVNEQFF.

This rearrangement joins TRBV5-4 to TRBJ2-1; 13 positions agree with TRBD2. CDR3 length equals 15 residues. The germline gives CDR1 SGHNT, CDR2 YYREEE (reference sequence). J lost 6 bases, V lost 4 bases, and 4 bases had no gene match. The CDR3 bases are TGTGCCAGCAGCACAACTAGCGGGGGGGTCAATGAGCAGTTCTTC. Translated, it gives CASSTTSGGVNEQFF.

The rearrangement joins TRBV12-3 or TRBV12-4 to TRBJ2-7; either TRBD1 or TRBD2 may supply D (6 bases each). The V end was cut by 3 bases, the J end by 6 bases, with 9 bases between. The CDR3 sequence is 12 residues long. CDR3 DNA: TGTGCCAGCAGTTTTGGAGGGGGCGAGCAGTACGTC. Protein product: CASSFGGGEQYV.

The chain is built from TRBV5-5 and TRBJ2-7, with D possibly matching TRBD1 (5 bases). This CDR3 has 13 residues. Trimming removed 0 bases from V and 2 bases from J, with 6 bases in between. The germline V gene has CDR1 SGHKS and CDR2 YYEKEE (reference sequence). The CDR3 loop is CASSLAGPYEQYF. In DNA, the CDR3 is TGTGCCAGCAGCTTGGCAGGGCCCTACGAGCAGTACTTC. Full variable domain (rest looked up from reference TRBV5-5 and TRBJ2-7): DAGVTQSPTHLIKTRGQQVTLRCSPISGHKSVSWYQQVLGQGPQFIFQYYEKEERGRGNFPDRFSARQFPNYSSELNVNALLLGDSALYLCASSLAGPYEQYFGPGTRLTVT.

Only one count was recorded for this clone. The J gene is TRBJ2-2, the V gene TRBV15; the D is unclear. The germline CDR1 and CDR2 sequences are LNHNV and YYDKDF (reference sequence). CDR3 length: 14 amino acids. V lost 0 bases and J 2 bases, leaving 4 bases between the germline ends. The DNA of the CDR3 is TGTGCCACCAGCAGAGATACTAACACCGGGGAGCTGTTTTTT. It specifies CATSRDTNTGELFF.

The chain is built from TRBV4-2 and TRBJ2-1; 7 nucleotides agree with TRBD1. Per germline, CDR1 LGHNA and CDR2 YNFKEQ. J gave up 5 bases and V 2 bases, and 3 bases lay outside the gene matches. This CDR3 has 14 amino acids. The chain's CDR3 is CASSQPQGDNEQFF. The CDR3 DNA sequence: TGTGCCAGCAGCCAACCCCAGGGGGACAATGAGCAGTTCTTC.

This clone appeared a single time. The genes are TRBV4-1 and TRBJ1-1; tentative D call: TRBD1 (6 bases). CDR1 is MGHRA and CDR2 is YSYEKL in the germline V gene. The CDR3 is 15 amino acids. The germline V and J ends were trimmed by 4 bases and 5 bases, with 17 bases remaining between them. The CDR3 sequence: CASSLQKGGLTEAFF. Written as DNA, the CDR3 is TGCGCCAGCAGCCTTCAAAAGGGGGGGCTGACTGAAGCTTTCTTT.

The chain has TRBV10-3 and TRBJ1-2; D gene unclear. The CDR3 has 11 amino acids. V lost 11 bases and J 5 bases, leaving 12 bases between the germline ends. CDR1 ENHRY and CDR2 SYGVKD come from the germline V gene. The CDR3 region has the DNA TGTGCCGGTGGGAGTAATTATGGCTACACCTTC. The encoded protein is CAGGSNYGYTF.

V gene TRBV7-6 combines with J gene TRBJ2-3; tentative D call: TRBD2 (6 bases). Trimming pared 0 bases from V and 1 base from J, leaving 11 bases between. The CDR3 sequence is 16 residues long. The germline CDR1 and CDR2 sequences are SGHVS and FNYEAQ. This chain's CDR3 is CASSLASGWGTDTQYF. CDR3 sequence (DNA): TGTGCCAGCAGCTTAGCCAGCGGGTGGGGCACAGATACGCAGTATTTT.